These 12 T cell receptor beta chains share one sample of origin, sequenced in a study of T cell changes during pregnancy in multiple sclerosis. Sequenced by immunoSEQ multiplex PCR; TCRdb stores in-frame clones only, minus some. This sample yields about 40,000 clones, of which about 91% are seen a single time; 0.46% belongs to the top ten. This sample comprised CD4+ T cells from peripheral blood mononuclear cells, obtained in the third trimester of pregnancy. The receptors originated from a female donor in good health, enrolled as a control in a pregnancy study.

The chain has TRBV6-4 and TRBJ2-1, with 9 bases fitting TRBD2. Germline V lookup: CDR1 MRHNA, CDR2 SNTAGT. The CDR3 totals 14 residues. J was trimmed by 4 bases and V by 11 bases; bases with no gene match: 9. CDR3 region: CAGGGAGFYNEQFF. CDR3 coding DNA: TGTGCCGGCGGGGGGGCCGGGTTTTACAATGAGCAGTTCTTC.

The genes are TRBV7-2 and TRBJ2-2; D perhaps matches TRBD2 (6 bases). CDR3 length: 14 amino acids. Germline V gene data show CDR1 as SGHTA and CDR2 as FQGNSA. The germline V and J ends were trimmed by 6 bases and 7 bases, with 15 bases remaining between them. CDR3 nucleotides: TGTGCCAGCAGTTTGGGACTCCACCTCGGGGAGCTGTTTTTT. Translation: CASSLGLHLGELFF.

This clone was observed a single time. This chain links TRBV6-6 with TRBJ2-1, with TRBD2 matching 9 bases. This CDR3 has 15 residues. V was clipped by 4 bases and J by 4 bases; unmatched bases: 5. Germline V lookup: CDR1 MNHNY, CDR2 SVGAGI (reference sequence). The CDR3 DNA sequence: TGTGCCAGCAGTTGGGGCGGGGGGGGTTACAATGAGCAGTTCTTC. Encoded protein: CASSWGGGGYNEQFF.

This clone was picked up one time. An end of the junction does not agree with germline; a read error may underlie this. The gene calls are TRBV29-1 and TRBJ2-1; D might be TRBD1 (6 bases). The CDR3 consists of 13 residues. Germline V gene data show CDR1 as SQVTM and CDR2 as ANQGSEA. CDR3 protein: CTLSAADSLGVIF. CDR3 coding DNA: TGCACACTATCAGCGGCGGACAGCCTTGGGGTCATCTTC.

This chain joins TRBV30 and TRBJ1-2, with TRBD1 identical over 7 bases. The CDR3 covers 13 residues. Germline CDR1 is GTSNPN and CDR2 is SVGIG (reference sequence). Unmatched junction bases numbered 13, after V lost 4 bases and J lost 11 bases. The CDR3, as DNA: TGTGCCTGGAAGGGACAGTCGAGGGGAATATACACCTTC. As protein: CAWKGQSRGIYTF.

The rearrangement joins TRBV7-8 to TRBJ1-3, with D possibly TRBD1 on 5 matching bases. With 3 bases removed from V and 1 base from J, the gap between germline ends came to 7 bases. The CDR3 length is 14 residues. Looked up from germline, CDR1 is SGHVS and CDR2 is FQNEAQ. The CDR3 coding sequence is TGTGCCAGCAGCTTCGACAGTTCTGGAAACACCATATATTTT. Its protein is CASSFDSSGNTIYF.

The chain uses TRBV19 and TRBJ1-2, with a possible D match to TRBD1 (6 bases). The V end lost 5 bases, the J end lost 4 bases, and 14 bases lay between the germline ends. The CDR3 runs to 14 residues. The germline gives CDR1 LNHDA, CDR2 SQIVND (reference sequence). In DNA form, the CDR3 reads TGTGCCAGTAGTTCACAGGGAAACCGCTATGGCTACACCTTC. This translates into CASSSQGNRYGYTF.

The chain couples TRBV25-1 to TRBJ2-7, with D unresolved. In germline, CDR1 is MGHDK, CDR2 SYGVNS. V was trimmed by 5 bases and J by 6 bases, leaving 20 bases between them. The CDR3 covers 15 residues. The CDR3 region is CASSHSPPQASEQYF. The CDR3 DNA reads TGTGCCAGCAGTCACAGCCCGCCGCAGGCATCCGAGCAGTACTTC.

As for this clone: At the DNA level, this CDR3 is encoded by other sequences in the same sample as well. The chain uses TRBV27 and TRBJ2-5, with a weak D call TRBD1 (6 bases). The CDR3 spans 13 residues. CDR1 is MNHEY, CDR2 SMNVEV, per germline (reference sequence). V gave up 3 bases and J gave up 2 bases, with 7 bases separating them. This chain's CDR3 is CASSFGTQETQYF. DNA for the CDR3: TGTGCCAGCAGTTTCGGGACACAAGAGACCCAGTACTTC.

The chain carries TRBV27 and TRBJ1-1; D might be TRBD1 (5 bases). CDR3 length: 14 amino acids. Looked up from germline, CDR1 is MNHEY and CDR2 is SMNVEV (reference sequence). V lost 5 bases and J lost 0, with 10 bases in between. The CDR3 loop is CASSARVLNTEAFF. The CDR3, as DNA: TGTGCCAGCAGTGCCAGGGTTTTGAACACTGAAGCTTTCTTT.

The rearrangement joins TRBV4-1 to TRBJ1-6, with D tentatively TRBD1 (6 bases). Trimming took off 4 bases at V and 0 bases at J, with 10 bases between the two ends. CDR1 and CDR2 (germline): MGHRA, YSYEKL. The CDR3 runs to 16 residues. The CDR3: CASSRGQSSYNSPLHF. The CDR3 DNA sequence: TGCGCCAGCAGCCGAGGACAGAGCTCCTATAATTCACCCCTCCACTTT.

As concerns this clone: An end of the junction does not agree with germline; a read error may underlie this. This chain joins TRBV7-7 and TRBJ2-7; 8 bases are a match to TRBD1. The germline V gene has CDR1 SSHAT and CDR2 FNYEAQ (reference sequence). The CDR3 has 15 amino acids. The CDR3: CASSLAQGTGYEQYF. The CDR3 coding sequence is TGTGCTAGCAGCTTAGCGCAGGGGACAGGCTACGAGCAGTACTTC.